Below are 11 T cell receptor beta chains sequenced from a single sample in a study of CD4 T cells in relation to SARS-CoV-2 and coronaviruses. Their recognized antigens are unknown. The repertoire was sequenced with immunoSEQ multiplex PCR; TCRdb's copy has only in-frame clones and lacks some. The data show approximately 20,000 clones, about three fifths seen once. The unexposed donors gave CD4+ T cells in about 2010-2019, prior to COVID-19. Isolation of CD4+ T cells took place after about 9 days in culture. Sequenced: CD4+ T cells from PBMCs, cultured in vitro. The receptor source for this set is a human donor in good health.

The rearrangement links TRBV14 to TRBJ1-1; D is possibly TRBD1 (6 bases). From germline, CDR1 is SGHDN and CDR2 FVKESK. This CDR3 has 15 amino acids. Between the trimmed V and J ends, which lost 4 bases and 0 bases, there was a span of 12 bases. The CDR3 loop reads CASSRTASLNTEAFF. CDR3 coding DNA: TGTGCCAGCAGCCGGACAGCTTCCCTGAACACTGAAGCTTTCTTT.

The chain combines TRBV19 with TRBJ2-1, with TRBD2 matching 9 bases. The CDR3 sequence is 15 residues long. Germline V gene sequence: CDR1 LNHDA, CDR2 SQIVND (reference sequence). The V and J ends lost 6 bases and 7 bases, in that order; junction bases with no gene match: 10. CDR3 bases: TGTGCCAGTAGCGATGGCGGGGGGGGAGGGAATGAGCAGTTCTTC. Protein product: CASSDGGGGGNEQFF.

J is TRBJ2-3 and V is TRBV7-7; 7 positions match TRBD2. The CDR3 is 18 residues long. The germline V gene has CDR1 SSHAT and CDR2 FNYEAQ (reference sequence). V shed 7 bases, J shed 1 base, and the junction held 17 bases outside the gene matches. The CDR3 bases are TGTGCCAGCAACCCCTTACGTAGGGCTAGCGGTCGCACAGATACGCAGTATTTT. Its translation is CASNPLRRASGRTDTQYF.

V gene TRBV7-8 combines with J gene TRBJ2-5, with D tentatively TRBD1 (5 bases). V lost 2 bases to trimming and J lost 2 bases, with 12 bases between them. In germline, CDR1 is SGHVS, CDR2 FQNEAQ. The CDR3 is 15 residues long. CDR3 loop: CASSLYSRTQETQYF. The CDR3 nucleotides are TGTGCCAGCAGCTTATACTCCCGGACACAAGAGACCCAGTACTTC.

V is TRBV18 and J is TRBJ2-2; the D gene is possibly TRBD2 (5 bases). The ends were cut back, 3 bases at V and 3 bases at J, with 20 bases in the middle. The CDR3 has 18 amino acids. CDR1 and CDR2 from the germline V gene are KGHSH and LQKENI. The CDR3 DNA follows: TGTGCCAGCTCACCCTCTGCACTACCGGGGAGCGACACCGGGGAGCTGTTTTTT. Its protein is CASSPSALPGSDTGELFF.

The V and J genes are TRBV9 and TRBJ2-5, with D perhaps assigned TRBD1 or TRBD2 (5 bases each). The CDR3 runs to 16 residues. Germline CDR1 reads SGDLS; CDR2 reads YYNGEE. The V end was cut by 1 base, the J end by 1 base, with 14 bases between. The CDR3 sequence is CASSVSEGTIQETQYF. CDR3 coding DNA: TGTGCCAGCAGCGTAAGTGAGGGGACGATCCAAGAGACCCAGTACTTC.

This clone has only a few counts. The chain couples TRBV6-5 to TRBJ1-6, with 8 nucleotides matching TRBD1. Looked up from germline, CDR1 is MNHEY and CDR2 is SVGAGI. V was pared by 7 bases and J by 8 bases, with 7 bases of the junction left unmatched. CDR3 length: 14 amino acids. This CDR3 reads CASTPRGLDSPLHF. CDR3 nucleotide sequence: TGTGCCAGCACGCCCAGGGGGCTGGATTCACCCCTCCACTTT.

The chain is built from TRBV6-5 and TRBJ1-3, with D unclear. V was pared by 0 bases and J by 2 bases, with 11 bases between. The CDR3 extends over 16 amino acids. The germline CDR1 and CDR2 sequences are MNHEY and SVGAGI. The DNA of the CDR3 is TGTGCCAGCAGTTACTCGAATCCAAGAACTGGAAACACCATATATTTT. Protein product: CASSYSNPRTGNTIYF.

This sequence joins TRBV5-4 and TRBJ1-2; 7 positions match TRBD1. Germline V CDR1 and CDR2: SGHNT, YYREEE (reference sequence). The junction had 7 bases not matched to a gene; V was cut back by 0 bases and J by 5 bases. The CDR3 extends over 15 amino acids. The CDR3 DNA follows: TGTGCCAGCAGCTTGGAGCCAGGGGGACGGTATGGCTACACCTTC. This gives the protein CASSLEPGGRYGYTF.

This chain uses TRBV7-2 with TRBJ2-2; D remains ambiguous. Germline loops: CDR1 SGHTA, CDR2 FQGNSA. The CDR3 loop spans 13 amino acids. V gave up 8 bases and J gave up 3 bases, with 10 bases separating them. CDR3 DNA sequence: TGTGCCAGCTCGACTCCGGACACCGGGGAGCTGTTTTTT. As protein: CASSTPDTGELFF.

This clone came up once. The chain couples TRBV4-3 to TRBJ2-3; D may be TRBD2 (5 bases). In germline, CDR1 is LGHNA, CDR2 YSLEER. V shed 0 bases and J shed 6 bases, with 13 bases lying between them. This CDR3 comprises 15 residues. The CDR3 is CASSQDSAGHDTQYF. CDR3 sequence (DNA): TGCGCCAGCAGCCAAGATTCCGCGGGTCATGATACGCAGTATTTT.